The 14 T cell receptor beta chains below all came from one sample that was sequenced in a study of cytomegalovirus exposure and HLA in healthy donors. It was with 60 Vbeta and 13 Jbeta primers that the PCR ran. Profiling relied on immunoSEQ multiplex PCR, and the TCRdb table lists in-frame clones only, not all of them. The top ten clones hold roughly 1.4% of a sample with about 150,000 clones, approximately 87% of them seen once. The sample was PBMCs. The receptors were gathered from a man between 40 and 49 years old in good health and CMV-seronegative.

The V and J genes are TRBV6-1 and TRBJ1-6; no clear D. The V end was cut by 4 bases, the J end by 4 bases, with 8 bases between. Germline loops: CDR1 MNHNS, CDR2 SASEGT. CDR3 size: 14 residues. This chain's CDR3 is CASSAGPYNSPLHF. For the CDR3, the DNA is TGTGCCAGCAGTGCAGGCCCTTATAATTCACCCCTCCACTTT.

The CDR3: CASSPSGNTEAFF. The CDR3 region has the DNA TGTGCCAGCTCACCTTCAGGGAACACTGAAGCTTTCTTT. The chain carries TRBV18 and TRBJ1-1, with D unresolved. Germline values: CDR1 KGHSH, CDR2 LQKENI. This CDR3 has 13 residues. V dropped 3 bases and J dropped 1 base, with 6 bases sitting between them.

The chain joins TRBV7-2 to TRBJ2-3; 7 bases are shared with TRBD2. The CDR3 covers 17 residues. The V gene end was trimmed by 4 bases and the J gene end by 2 bases; junction bases not matched to a gene: 12. Germline V gene sequence: CDR1 SGHTA, CDR2 FQGNSA. In DNA, the CDR3 is TGTGCCAGCAGCTCCGGCCGGCTAGCGGAGCACACAGATACGCAGTATTTT. It specifies CASSSGRLAEHTDTQYF. The full variable domain, rest sourced from reference TRBV7-2 and TRBJ2-3, is GAGVSQSPSNKVTEKGKDVELRCDPISGHTALYWYRQSLGQGLEFLIYFQGNSAPDKSGLPSDRFSAERTGGSVSTLTIQRTQQEDSAVYLCASSSGRLAEHTDTQYFGPGTRLTVL.

V and J are TRBV15 and TRBJ2-1; the match to TRBD2 covers 7 bases. The CDR3 is 14 residues long. V was clipped by 7 bases and J by 2 bases; unmatched bases: 5. Germline V CDR1 and CDR2: LNHNV, YYDKDF (reference sequence). CDR3 residues: CATNIGTTYNEQFF. CDR3 DNA sequence: TGTGCCACCAATATAGGGACTACCTACAATGAGCAGTTCTTC. The complete variable domain, with remaining parts taken from reference TRBV15 and TRBJ2-1, reads DAMVIQNPRYQVTQFGKPVTLSCSQTLNHNVMYWYQQKSSQAPKLLFHYYDKDFNNEADTPDNFQSRRPNTSFCFLDIRSPGLGDTAMYLCATNIGTTYNEQFFGPGTRLTVL.

The genes are TRBV18 and TRBJ2-2; 8 bases line up with TRBD1. The J segment lost 2 bases and the V segment lost 3 bases, leaving 5 bases of the junction unmatched. The CDR3 is made up of 16 amino acids. CDR1 and CDR2 from the germline V gene are KGHSH and LQKENI. The CDR3 sequence: CASSPGDRLNTGELFF. For the CDR3, the DNA is TGTGCCAGCTCACCGGGGGACAGGCTTAACACCGGGGAGCTGTTTTTT.

V gene TRBV5-4 combines with J gene TRBJ1-3; 7 nucleotides align to TRBD1. J lost 4 bases, V lost 3 bases, and 7 bases had no gene match. The CDR3 runs 15 residues. Germline CDR1 and CDR2: SGHNT and YYREEE (reference sequence). CDR3 bases: TGTGCCAGCAGCTCCACAGGGGCCTTGGGAAACACCATATATTTT. Translated: CASSSTGALGNTIYF.

The genes are TRBV18 and TRBJ2-7; a weak D match, TRBD2 (5 bases). This CDR3 is 14 amino acids long. Germline CDR1 KGHSH, CDR2 LQKENI. The germline V and J ends were trimmed by 3 bases and 5 bases, with 14 bases remaining between them. The CDR3 protein is CASSPSRAYDEQYF. DNA of the CDR3: TGTGCCAGCTCACCCTCGCGGGCCTATGACGAGCAGTACTTC.

The chain has TRBV19 and TRBJ1-2; 9 positions agree with TRBD1. V shed 6 bases and J 6 bases; nucleotides not matched to a gene: 11. CDR1 is LNHDA, CDR2 SQIVND, per germline (reference sequence). The length of the CDR3 is 15 residues. The CDR3 sequence is CASSLPGQGLDGYTF. The CDR3 DNA is TGTGCCAGTAGCTTACCGGGACAGGGACTGGATGGCTACACCTTC.

The rearrangement joins TRBV11-2 to TRBJ2-1; D gene unclear. The V gene's germline CDR1 is SGHAT and CDR2 FQNNGV. The CDR3 contains 15 residues. Trimming cost V 5 bases and J 7 bases, with 18 bases left between them. The CDR3 spells CASSPFNYPFNEQFF. For the CDR3, the DNA is TGTGCCAGCAGCCCTTTCAACTATCCGTTTAATGAGCAGTTCTTC.

The gene calls are TRBV28 and TRBJ2-1; maybe TRBD2 (6 bases). V dropped 6 bases and J dropped 7 bases, with 16 bases sitting between them. Germline lookup yields CDR1 MDHEN and CDR2 SYDVKM. The CDR3 is 14 amino acids. The CDR3 spells CASSTRRLENEQFF. Written as DNA, the CDR3 is TGTGCCAGCAGCACCCGTAGACTAGAGAATGAGCAGTTCTTC.

The gene calls are TRBV6-5 and TRBJ1-1; 8 bases match TRBD1. The V and J ends lost 2 bases and 5 bases, in that order; junction bases with no gene match: 4. The CDR3 length is 14 residues. Germline-derived CDR1 and CDR2 are MNHEY and SVGAGI. CDR3 amino acids: CASSYRTGLTEAFF. As DNA, the CDR3 is TGTGCCAGCAGTTACCGGACAGGGTTGACTGAAGCTTTCTTT.

The chain carries TRBV5-1 and TRBJ1-1; weak D call: TRBD1 (5 bases). CDR1 and CDR2 (germline): SGHRS, YFSETQ. The V end was cut by 6 bases, the J end by 0 bases, with 9 bases between. This CDR3 contains 13 residues. CDR3 region: CASMRGMNTEAFF. The DNA of the CDR3 is TGCGCCAGCATGCGGGGGATGAACACTGAAGCTTTCTTT.

This chain joins TRBV7-2 and TRBJ2-3, with TRBD2 matching over 14 bases. CDR1 SGHTA and CDR2 FQGNSA come from the germline V gene. There are 16 residues in the CDR3. J was trimmed by 1 base and V by 4 bases; bases with no gene match: 1. The CDR3 loop reads CASSSGLAGGTDTQYF. Here the CDR3 DNA reads TGTGCCAGCAGCTCGGGACTAGCGGGGGGCACAGATACGCAGTATTTT.

The chain is built from TRBV18 and TRBJ1-1, with TRBD1 identical over 11 bases. The CDR3 loop spans 14 amino acids. The V segment lost 6 bases and the J segment 4 bases; nucleotides outside the gene matches: 4. The germline V gene has CDR1 KGHSH and CDR2 LQKENI. In DNA, the CDR3 is TGTGCCAGCTCGCGGGACAGGGGGGGCACTGAAGCTTTCTTT. It codes for CASSRDRGGTEAFF. The complete variable domain, with remaining parts taken from reference TRBV18 and TRBJ1-1, reads NAGVMQNPRHLVRRRGQEARLRCSPMKGHSHVYWYRQLPEEGLKFMVYLQKENIIDESGMPKERFSAEFPKEGPSILRIQQVVRGDSAAYFCASSRDRGGTEAFFGQGTRLTVV.